This entry lists 15 T cell receptor beta chains sequenced from one sample in a study of blood T cell repertoires in COVID-19. Libraries were prepared by immunoSEQ multiplex PCR; TCRdb keeps only in-frame clonotypes and omits some of them. The sample records a few hundred thousand clones, 65% to 90% being singletons. Sequenced sample: peripheral blood. These receptors were collected from a woman in her thirties or forties who had recovered from COVID-19.

The V and J genes are TRBV9 and TRBJ1-3; a possible D gene is TRBD1 (5 bases). The CDR3 consists of 16 residues. Germline V gene lookup returns CDR1 SGDLS and CDR2 YYNGEE. V was trimmed by 3 bases and J by 0 bases, leaving 13 bases between them. The CDR3: CASSAGDSFSGNTIYF. Written as DNA, the CDR3 is TGTGCCAGCAGCGCTGGAGACAGCTTCTCTGGAAACACCATATATTTT.

This clone has a single count. This chain links TRBV9 with TRBJ1-3; D unclear. V was cut by 1 base and J by 4 bases, with 12 bases left in between. CDR1 is SGDLS and CDR2 is YYNGEE in the germline V gene. The CDR3 covers 15 residues. The DNA for the CDR3 is TGTGCCAGCAGCGTAACCCCGAGCTCCGGAAACACCATATATTTT. Translating it yields CASSVTPSSGNTIYF.

The chain is built from TRBV29-1 and TRBJ2-3; 9 bases fit TRBD2. The CDR3 is 13 residues long. Germline loops: CDR1 SQVTM, CDR2 ANQGSEA. V shed 4 bases and J 1 base; nucleotides not matched to a gene: 0. The CDR3 here is CSVVAGGTDTQYF. The CDR3 nucleotides read TGCAGCGTTGTAGCGGGGGGCACAGATACGCAGTATTTT.

This chain joins TRBV12-3 or TRBV12-4 and TRBJ1-1; D gene uncertain. V lost 7 bases, J lost 5 bases, and 14 bases lay in between. This CDR3 has 13 residues. CDR3 coding DNA: TGTGCCAGCAAGTTGACTCGTGATACTGAAGCTTTCTTT. This codes for CASKLTRDTEAFF.

The chain couples TRBV11-2 to TRBJ1-5, with D tentatively TRBD1 (5 bases). The CDR3 sequence is 14 residues long. Germline V gives CDR1 SGHAT, CDR2 FQNNGV. The V end was cut by 1 base, the J end by 5 bases, with 9 bases between. The CDR3 nucleotides are TGTGCCAGCAGCTTAGGGACAACAGATCAGCCCCAGCATTTT. This codes for CASSLGTTDQPQHF.

The chain carries TRBV5-1 and TRBJ2-2; D perhaps matches TRBD1 (6 bases). The CDR3 runs to 16 residues. From germline, CDR1 is SGHRS and CDR2 YFSETQ. V lost 4 bases and J lost 3, with 16 bases in between. As DNA, the CDR3 is TGCGCCAGCAGCGGGTTGACCAGGGGTTACACCGGGGAGCTGTTTTTT. As protein: CASSGLTRGYTGELFF.

The chain combines TRBV7-2 with TRBJ1-4; D unclear. There are 12 residues in the CDR3. Germline assignment: CDR1 SGHTA and CDR2 FQGNSA. With 4 bases removed from V and 14 bases from J, the gap between germline ends came to 14 bases. This chain's CDR3 is CASSSARSVLFF. CDR3 sequence (DNA): TGTGCCAGCAGCTCCGCGAGGTCAGTTCTGTTTTTT.

The gene calls are TRBV27 and TRBJ2-3; 9 positions agree with TRBD2. Germline trimming cut 10 bases from V and 3 bases from J; bases unmatched to any gene: 23. The CDR3 runs to 19 residues. In germline, CDR1 is MNHEY, CDR2 SMNVEV (reference sequence). CDR3 nucleotides: TGTGCCACCCAGCTAATCTCTAGCGGGGTCCCTTCAAGGACAGATACGCAGTATTTT. It encodes CATQLISSGVPSRTDTQYF.

The chain carries TRBV20-1 and TRBJ1-3; D is ambiguous. V lost 3 bases, J lost 7 bases, and 7 bases lay in between. Germline-derived CDR1 and CDR2 are DFQATT and SNEGSKA (reference sequence). The CDR3 consists of 11 residues. The CDR3 DNA reads as TGCAGTGCTAGTCTTTCTAACACCATATATTTT. Its protein is CSASLSNTIYF.

J is TRBJ1-1 and V is TRBV6-1; 7 nucleotides agree with TRBD1. CDR3 size: 14 residues. V gave up 6 bases and J gave up 2 bases; unmatched junction bases: 6. CDR1 and CDR2 (germline): MNHNS, SASEGT. CDR3 DNA sequence: TGTGCCAGCAGCAGGGACAGCACAAACACTGAAGCTTTCTTT. Translation gives CASSRDSTNTEAFF.

The chain recombines TRBV6-2 or TRBV6-3 with TRBJ1-6, with D possibly TRBD1 on 6 matching bases. Per germline, CDR1 MNHEY and CDR2 SVGEGT. V lost 6 bases to trimming and J lost 7 bases, with 22 bases between them. The CDR3 covers 17 residues. In DNA form, the CDR3 reads TGTGCCAGCAGCTGGACCTTGGGGGCGAACAGGAATTCACCCCTCCACTTT. It specifies CASSWTLGANRNSPLHF.

This chain uses TRBV7-3 with TRBJ1-1, with 11 bases identical to TRBD1. CDR1 and CDR2 from the germline V gene are SGHTA and FQGTGA. Trimming cost V 4 bases and J 4 bases; bases outside gene matches: 8. This CDR3 comprises 16 residues. CDR3 coding DNA: TGTGCCAGCAGCTGGACAGGGGGCGGAATAGGCACTGAAGCTTTCTTT. Protein: CASSWTGGGIGTEAFF. The full variable domain, its missing parts supplied by reference TRBV7-3 and TRBJ1-1, is GAGVSQTPSNKVTEKGKYVELRCDPISGHTALYWYRQSLGQGPEFLIYFQGTGAADDSGLPNDRFFAVRPEGSVSTLKIQRTERGDSAVYLCASSWTGGGIGTEAFFGQGTRLTVV.

Only one count was recorded for this clone. The chain carries TRBV18 and TRBJ1-3, with D perhaps TRBD1 (6 bases). Trimming shortened V by 8 bases and J by 3 bases, and 11 bases separated the two germline ends. The length of the CDR3 is 13 residues. The germline CDR1 and CDR2 sequences are KGHSH and LQKENI. CDR3 protein: CASLQGLGNTIYF. CDR3 coding DNA: TGTGCCAGCCTACAGGGTCTTGGAAACACCATATATTTT.

The chain joins TRBV7-3 to TRBJ1-2; D remains ambiguous. This CDR3 is built from 13 residues. Germline-derived CDR1 and CDR2 are SGHTA and FQGTGA. Trimming removed 5 bases from V and 4 bases from J, with 11 bases in between. CDR3 in DNA: TGTGCCAGCAGCCAAGGAGAGGGCTATGGCTACACCTTC. It translates to CASSQGEGYGYTF.

This clone has only one observation. The chain employs TRBV20-1 and TRBJ2-1; TRBD1 might be the D (5 bases). There are 10 residues in the CDR3. V dropped 6 bases and J dropped 5 bases, with 5 bases sitting between them. Germline CDR1 and CDR2: DFQATT and SNEGSKA (reference sequence). CDR3 bases: TGCAGTGCAGGGGACAATGAGCAGTTCTTC. Translation: CSAGDNEQFF.